The 29 T cell receptor beta chains listed next were all sequenced from one sample in a study of CD8 T cells in ankylosing spondylitis. TCRdb independently ran MiXCR on the 5' RACE reads; one entry per CDR3 protein. Of about 140,000 distinct CDR3 sequences in the sample, around a third were seen once. The source material was synovial fluid, either unsorted or a sorted T cell fraction (not recorded which). The receptors derive from a male donor with ankylosing spondylitis.

This clonotype was detected only once. The V gene is TRBV29-1, the J gene TRBJ2-3; 7 bases fit TRBD2. CDR1 is SQVTM and CDR2 is ANQGSEA in the germline V gene. After removal of 7 bases from V and 2 bases from J, the junction contained 12 bases not matched to a gene. The CDR3 has 15 residues. CDR3 nucleotides: TGCAGCGGATTCGACGGAGCGGGGCCCACAGATACGCAGTATTTT. It translates to CSGFDGAGPTDTQYF.

This clonotype came up a few times. The chain couples TRBV7-9 to TRBJ2-1, with D unresolved. The CDR3 consists of 15 residues. The V end was cut by 6 bases, the J end by 2 bases, with 14 bases between. CDR1 and CDR2 (germline): SEHNR, FQNEAQ (reference sequence). Written as DNA, the CDR3 is TGTGCCAGCAGTAAAGATGGGTCCCCCTACAATGAGCAGTTCTTC. This encodes CASSKDGSPYNEQFF.

The chain recombines TRBV20-1 with TRBJ2-1; the D is unclear. Germline-derived CDR1 and CDR2 are DFQATT and SNEGSKA (reference sequence). Trimming removed 0 bases at V and 6 bases at J, with 6 bases between. This CDR3 contains 12 residues. CDR3 region: CSARDQTNEQFF. In DNA, the CDR3 is TGCAGTGCTAGAGACCAGACCAATGAGCAGTTCTTC.

The rearrangement joins TRBV5-1 to TRBJ2-1; 8 nucleotides agree with TRBD2. The CDR3 totals 15 residues. Germline trimming cut 4 bases from V and 9 bases from J; bases unmatched to any gene: 12. Germline V gene sequence: CDR1 SGHRS, CDR2 YFSETQ. DNA for the CDR3: TGCGCCAGCAGCCCTACGTCAGCGGGAGTAGGTGAGCAGTTCTTC. This sequence encodes CASSPTSAGVGEQFF.

This clonotype was detected once. The chain employs TRBV6-1 and TRBJ2-1, with a weak D call TRBD1 (5 bases). This CDR3 has 14 residues. V was cut by 5 bases and J by 6 bases, with 14 bases left in between. The germline V gene has CDR1 MNHNS and CDR2 SASEGT. The CDR3: CASSRPDKTNEQFF. DNA for the CDR3: TGTGCCAGCAGTCGCCCGGACAAAACCAATGAGCAGTTCTTC.

The CDR3 region is CASSSLPGMNTEAFF. The CDR3, as DNA: TGTGCCAGCAGCTCCCTTCCAGGAATGAACACTGAAGCTTTCTTT. The chain recombines TRBV7-3 with TRBJ1-1; D is ambiguous. The CDR3 is made up of 15 amino acids. Germline V gene lookup returns CDR1 SGHTA and CDR2 FQGTGA. The ends were cut back, 4 bases at V and 0 bases at J, with 12 bases in the middle.

V is TRBV7-2 and J is TRBJ2-1; D is perhaps TRBD2 (5 bases). Trimming took off 3 bases at V and 1 base at J, with 10 bases between the two ends. CDR1 SGHTA and CDR2 FQGNSA come from the germline V gene. The CDR3 is made up of 15 amino acids. The CDR3 bases are TGTGCCAGCAGCTTCCGCAGCGGTTCCTACAATGAGCAGTTCTTC. Encoded protein: CASSFRSGSYNEQFF.

Only a few counts were recorded for this clonotype. V usage is TRBV7-3 and J usage is TRBJ1-1, with D perhaps TRBD1 (6 bases). V gave up 6 bases and J gave up 2 bases, with 10 bases separating them. Germline lookup yields CDR1 SGHTA and CDR2 FQGTGA. This CDR3 is built from 13 residues. The CDR3 loop is CASREGGNTEAFF. CDR3 DNA: TGTGCCAGCAGGGAGGGGGGAAACACTGAAGCTTTCTTT.

This chain connects TRBV11-1 to TRBJ2-4; D is undetermined. Germline CDR1 and CDR2: SGHAT and FQDESV (reference sequence). The CDR3 is made up of 14 amino acids. The ends were cut back, 3 bases at V and 6 bases at J, with 12 bases in the middle. Here the CDR3 reads CASSFLGPGNIQYF. In DNA, the CDR3 is TGTGCCAGCAGCTTTCTAGGGCCCGGAAACATTCAGTACTTC. The full variable domain, completed using reference TRBV11-1 and TRBJ2-4, is EAEVAQSPRYKITEKSQAVAFWCDPISGHATLYWYRQILGQGPELLVQFQDESVVDDSQLPKDRFSAERLKGVDSTLKIQPAELGDSAMYLCASSFLGPGNIQYFGAGTRLSVL.

The chain combines TRBV20-1 with TRBJ1-3; D remains unclear. The CDR3 runs to 14 residues. CDR1 DFQATT and CDR2 SNEGSKA come from the germline V gene (reference sequence). Trimming removed 4 bases from V and 0 bases from J, with 10 bases in between. The CDR3, as DNA: TGCAGTGCTATGTTGGGGAGCTCTGGAAACACCATATATTTT. This gives the protein CSAMLGSSGNTIYF.

CDR3: CASRPELAGREAFF. CDR3 DNA: TGTGCCAGCCGCCCCGAACTGGCAGGACGAGAAGCTTTCTTT. The rearrangement joins TRBV28 to TRBJ1-1, with unresolved D. The CDR3 runs 14 residues. Germline assignment: CDR1 MDHEN and CDR2 SYDVKM. The germline V and J ends were trimmed by 8 bases and 8 bases, with 21 bases remaining between them.

This sequence joins TRBV28 and TRBJ1-6; D possibly corresponds to TRBD1 (5 bases). V dropped 4 bases and J dropped 6 bases, with 22 bases sitting between them. The germline V gene has CDR1 MDHEN and CDR2 SYDVKM. The CDR3 has 18 amino acids. In DNA, the CDR3 is TGTGCCAGCAGTTCGGAGCAGTGGGGGGTTGGGGGTAATTCACCCCTCCACTTT. Amino acids: CASSSEQWGVGGNSPLHF.

V gene TRBV11-3 combines with J gene TRBJ2-3; no clear D. Trimming cost V 2 bases and J 0 bases, with 6 bases left between them. Germline-derived CDR1 and CDR2 are SGHNT and YENEEA. The length of the CDR3 is 14 residues. The CDR3 DNA follows: TGTGCCAGCAGCTTAACGTCTAGCACAGATACGCAGTATTTT. This encodes CASSLTSSTDTQYF.

The DNA for the CDR3 is TGTGCCAGCAGCTTGGGACAGGAGCTTTCACCCCTCCACTTT. Translated, it gives CASSLGQELSPLHF. This rearrangement joins TRBV7-2 to TRBJ1-6, with TRBD1 matching over 8 bases. This CDR3 contains 14 residues. Germline assignment: CDR1 SGHTA and CDR2 FQGNSA. V shed 3 bases, J shed 9 bases, and the junction held 4 bases outside the gene matches. The complete variable domain, with remaining parts taken from reference TRBV7-2 and TRBJ1-6, reads GAGVSQSPSNKVTEKGKDVELRCDPISGHTALYWYRQSLGQGLEFLIYFQGNSAPDKSGLPSDRFSAERTGGSVSTLTIQRTQQEDSAVYLCASSLGQELSPLHFGNGTRLTVT.

The chain employs TRBV5-1 and TRBJ2-1, with 7 bases matching TRBD2. Germline V gene data show CDR1 as SGHRS and CDR2 as YFSETQ. V lost 0 bases to trimming and J lost 9 bases; unmatched junction nucleotides: 3. The CDR3 has 13 amino acids. CDR3 nucleotides: TGCGCCAGCAGCTTGGATCCTAGCGGTGAGCAGTTCTTC. Residues: CASSLDPSGEQFF.

The chain couples TRBV7-3 to TRBJ2-5, with D perhaps matching TRBD1 (6 bases). This CDR3 is 14 amino acids long. Germline lookup yields CDR1 SGHTA and CDR2 FQGTGA. V dropped 0 bases and J dropped 4 bases, with 9 bases sitting between them. In DNA, the CDR3 is TGTGCCAGCAGCTTAACGGGACAAGGAGAGACCCAGTACTTC. Residues: CASSLTGQGETQYF.

This clonotype was counted a few times. CDR3 DNA: TGCGCCAGCAGTTCGCTAGCGGGGGGGCAGGCAGATACGCAGTATTTT. Its protein is CASSSLAGGQADTQYF. J is TRBJ2-3 and V is TRBV5-1; 12 bases line up with TRBD2. V lost 5 bases, J lost 4 bases, and 8 bases stayed unmatched. The CDR3 is 16 amino acids. The germline V gene encodes CDR1 SGHRS and CDR2 YFSETQ. The whole variable domain, filled in from reference TRBV5-1 and TRBJ2-3, reads KAGVTQTPRYLIKTRGQQVTLSCSPISGHRSVSWYQQTPGQGLQFLFEYFSETQRNKGNFPGRFSGRQFSNSRSEMNVSTLELGDSALYLCASSSLAGGQADTQYFGPGTRLTVL.

This chain uses TRBV12-3 or TRBV12-4 with TRBJ1-1; D gene uncertain. The V gene lost 2 bases and the J gene lost 3 bases, with 13 bases spanning the gap. There are 15 residues in the CDR3. The DNA of the CDR3 is TGTGCCAGCAGTTTATACCAATCGGGTCACACTGAAGCTTTCTTT. The encoded protein is CASSLYQSGHTEAFF.

Many counts were recorded for this clonotype. The gene calls are TRBV19 and TRBJ1-5; tentatively, D is TRBD1 (5 bases). Germline CDR1 LNHDA, CDR2 SQIVND (reference sequence). V shed 1 base and J shed 3 bases, with 16 bases lying between them. This CDR3 is 17 amino acids long. The CDR3 loop is CASSIGPGPLLNQPQHF. CDR3 coding DNA: TGTGCCAGTAGTATAGGACCGGGACCGCTTCTCAATCAGCCCCAGCATTTT.

The rearrangement links TRBV14 to TRBJ2-3, with a possible D match to TRBD2 (5 bases). Germline CDR1 and CDR2: SGHDN and FVKESK. The CDR3 loop spans 16 amino acids. V shed 1 base and J shed 1 base, with 12 bases lying between them. As DNA, the CDR3 is TGTGCCAGCAGCCAAGGCTCCGGGAAAGGCACAGATACGCAGTATTTT. This encodes CASSQGSGKGTDTQYF.

This clonotype appeared a few times. The chain recombines TRBV20-1 with TRBJ2-4; tentatively, D is TRBD2 (5 bases). The V gene's germline CDR1 is DFQATT and CDR2 SNEGSKA (reference sequence). CDR3 size: 13 residues. V was pared by 4 bases and J by 1 base, with 8 bases between. For the CDR3, the DNA is TGCAGTGCTACCCCGGGGGCCAAAAACATTCAGTACTTC. It specifies CSATPGAKNIQYF.

Only a few counts were recorded for this clonotype. CDR3 amino acids: CASSWREFDTQYF. The CDR3 nucleotides read TGTGCCAGCAGTTGGCGGGAGTTCGATACGCAGTATTTT. This chain uses TRBV6-2 or TRBV6-3 with TRBJ2-3; 7 bases agree with TRBD2. CDR1 and CDR2 (germline): MNHEY, SVGEGT. The CDR3 extends over 13 amino acids. J lost 6 bases, V lost 4 bases, and 4 bases had no gene match.

V is TRBV20-1 and J is TRBJ2-1, with 7 bases fitting TRBD2. Per the germline V gene, CDR1 is DFQATT and CDR2 is SNEGSKA (reference sequence). Trimming cost V 3 bases and J 2 bases; bases outside gene matches: 7. CDR3 length: 15 residues. The CDR3 DNA reads TGCAGTGCTAGTTCTCGCGGGAGCACCTACAATGAGCAGTTCTTC. Translating gives CSASSRGSTYNEQFF.

This clonotype was picked up many times. The rearrangement links TRBV20-1 to TRBJ2-2; D is tentatively TRBD1 or TRBD2 (6 bases each). V lost 5 bases and J 2 bases, leaving 15 bases between the germline ends. This CDR3 has 15 residues. The germline V gene has CDR1 DFQATT and CDR2 SNEGSKA (reference sequence). The CDR3 sequence is CSASPGALNTGELFF. In DNA form, the CDR3 reads TGCAGTGCTTCCCCGGGGGCCCTTAACACCGGGGAGCTGTTTTTT.

The rearrangement joins TRBV20-1 to TRBJ2-1, with TRBD2 matching 7 bases. CDR3 length: 15 amino acids. The germline gives CDR1 DFQATT, CDR2 SNEGSKA (reference sequence). The trim removed 5 bases at V and 3 bases at J, leaving 10 bases unmatched. The CDR3 region has the DNA TGCAGTGCTGGCAGGCTAGCGGTCGACTACAATGAGCAGTTCTTC. This sequence encodes CSAGRLAVDYNEQFF.

The V gene is TRBV20-1, the J gene TRBJ1-5; D gene uncertain. Trimming cost V 1 base and J 0 bases, with 10 bases left between them. This CDR3 contains 15 residues. The germline V gene has CDR1 DFQATT and CDR2 SNEGSKA (reference sequence). CDR3 DNA: TGCAGTGCTAGAGCCGAGACACGTAGCAATCAGCCCCAGCATTTT. Translation gives CSARAETRSNQPQHF.

The sample holds a few counts of this clonotype. The chain recombines TRBV2 with TRBJ1-6; D perhaps matches TRBD1 (5 bases). CDR1 is SNHLY, CDR2 FYNNEI, per germline. The CDR3 has 14 residues. V was cut by 6 bases and J by 10 bases, with 16 bases left in between. DNA of the CDR3: TGTGCCAGCAGGGGGTCAGGGCCTTACTCACCCCTCCACTTT. It is translated as CASRGSGPYSPLHF.

This clonotype was counted many times. This chain uses TRBV29-1 with TRBJ2-7; a weak D match, TRBD1 (5 bases). This CDR3 region has 12 residues. Trimming removed 5 bases at V and 7 bases at J, with 15 bases between. CDR1 is SQVTM, CDR2 ANQGSEA, per germline. The DNA for the CDR3 is TGCAGCGTTCAGGGTCGCATGAGGGAGCAGTACTTC. Translated: CSVQGRMREQYF.

This clonotype came up a few times. The J gene is TRBJ1-2, the V gene TRBV15; TRBD1 aligns across 9 bases. Trimming removed 3 bases from V and 3 bases from J; junction bases left unmatched: 8. Germline V gene lookup returns CDR1 LNHNV and CDR2 YYDKDF (reference sequence). CDR3 length: 16 residues. CDR3 sequence reads: CATSSFTGGDDYGYTF. The DNA for the CDR3 is TGTGCCACCAGCAGTTTTACAGGGGGCGACGACTATGGCTACACCTTC.